This T cell receptor (beta chain) was captured in a study of OX40 agonist ivuxolimab in advanced cancers. Study summary: Therapy given before enrollment (anti-PD-1, anti-PD-L1 or anti-CTLA-4) was allowed, and roughly 42% had some. Study-wide points: The specificity for antigen of the expanded peripheral T cells was not determined. Average numbers of expanded clones were greater in CD8+ T cells than in CD4+.

Sampling times: baseline, cycle 4 day 1, cycle 7 day 1. The data were produced by immunoSEQ multiplex PCR, yet TCRdb's version contains in-frame clones alone and is incomplete. Among about 82,000 clones listed, 90% to 95% were seen once. V lost 7 bases to trimming and J lost 5 bases; unmatched junction nucleotides: 10. CDR3 length: 14 residues. Germline CDR1 GTSNPN, CDR2 SVGIG (reference sequence). Points on this clone: Antigen specificity is unknown.

The chain employs TRBV30 and TRBJ2-3; 9 bases map to TRBD2. The TCR comes from an adult with an advanced solid tumor such as melanoma, head and neck, liver or kidney cancer. Material: CD4+ or CD8+ T cells sorted from blood, obtained in a trial of the OX40 agonist ivuxolimab. The CDR3 region is CASREREVVDTQYF. CDR3 bases: TGTGCCTCGAGGGAGCGGGAGGTGGTAGATACGCAGTATTTT.